One T cell receptor beta chain is described in this entry. The data are from a study of T cell responses to AZD1222 COVID-19 vaccine. Only in-frame clones appear in the TCRdb table, and some are missing; sequencing was by immunoSEQ multiplex PCR. The sample contains 84,000 or so clones, about nine tenths of which appear only once. The CDR3 extends over 12 amino acids. Trimming took 5 bases from V and 8 from J; bases not matched to a gene: 5. CDR1 and CDR2 (germline): SGHTA, FQGTGA. Source: peripheral blood, taken on day 0 of AZD1222 vaccination. V gene TRBV7-3 combines with J gene TRBJ1-2, with 7 positions matching TRBD1. The TCR originated in an adult in good health. The CDR3 bases are TGTGCCAGCAGCCAACAGGGGAAAGGCTACACCTTC. This encodes CASSQQGKGYTF.